Each of the 17 T cell receptor beta chains below was sequenced from the same sample in a study of T cell changes during pregnancy in multiple sclerosis. TCRdb's table, derived via immunoSEQ multiplex PCR, lists solely in-frame clones and lacks some. The table has around 68,000 clones, less than 95% seen once. The sequenced sample was peripheral blood, obtained in the third trimester of pregnancy. All receptors come from a female donor with multiple sclerosis, enrolled in a pregnancy study.

This clone turned up a few times. V gene TRBV19 combines with J gene TRBJ1-2; no clear D gene. The CDR3 is made up of 15 amino acids. Trimming shortened V by 9 bases and J by 4 bases, and 21 bases separated the two germline ends. Germline V gene data show CDR1 as LNHDA and CDR2 as SQIVND (reference sequence). The CDR3 protein is CASTPTESNFYGYTF. The CDR3 DNA follows: TGTGCCAGCACCCCAACAGAATCCAACTTCTATGGCTACACCTTC. The full variable domain, in which reference TRBV19 and TRBJ1-2 provide the parts outside the CDR3, is DGGITQSPKYLFRKEGQNVTLSCEQNLNHDAMYWYRQDPGQGLRLIYYSQIVNDFQKGDIAEGYSVSREKKESFPLTVTSAQKNPTAFYLCASTPTESNFYGYTFGSGTRLTVV.

The chain combines TRBV5-5 with TRBJ2-1; 10 bases fit TRBD2. This CDR3 is built from 15 residues. Germline trimming cut 4 bases from V and 5 bases from J; bases unmatched to any gene: 6. Germline CDR1 reads SGHKS; CDR2 reads YYEKEE (reference sequence). The CDR3 DNA sequence: TGTGCCAGCAGCGGTGGGACTAGCGTTAACAATGAGCAGTTCTTC. It codes for CASSGGTSVNNEQFF.

The rearrangement links TRBV10-3 to TRBJ2-1; possible D gene TRBD1, 7 bases. CDR3 length: 19 residues. The germline V and J ends were trimmed by 7 bases and 8 bases, with 33 bases remaining between them. Germline assignment: CDR1 ENHRY and CDR2 SYGVKD. CDR3 coding DNA: TGTGCCATCACCCACTTAAAGGGCACCCAGGGGGGTGTCATTGATGAGCAGTTCTTC. Translation: CAITHLKGTQGGVIDEQFF.

Here the CDR3 reads CASSLGQGEDTQYF. In DNA form, the CDR3 reads TGCGCCAGCAGCTTGGGACAGGGGGAGGATACGCAGTATTTT. This chain links TRBV5-1 with TRBJ2-3; 9 positions agree with TRBD1. Trimming removed 0 bases from V and 6 bases from J; junction bases left unmatched: 2. Per the germline V gene, CDR1 is SGHRS and CDR2 is YFSETQ. The CDR3 is 14 residues long.

This clone was seen just once. The chain has TRBV30 and TRBJ2-5; D may be TRBD2 (7 bases). The V end lost 4 bases, the J end lost 5 bases, and 20 bases lay between the germline ends. The CDR3 runs 15 residues. CDR1 and CDR2 from the germline V gene are GTSNPN and SVGIG (reference sequence). CDR3 in amino acids: CAWTKAGGRGETQYF. CDR3 coding DNA: TGTGCCTGGACTAAGGCCGGGGGGCGAGGGGAGACCCAGTACTTC.

This clone was counted a few times. This chain links TRBV7-9 with TRBJ2-7, with D unresolved. The CDR3 has 15 amino acids. Trimming took 5 bases from V and 0 from J, leaving 14 bases between them. The germline CDR1 and CDR2 sequences are SEHNR and FQNEAQ (reference sequence). The CDR3 region has the DNA TGTGCCAGCAGCCCTCGTGCGGTTAGCTCCTACGAGCAGTACTTC. Amino acid sequence: CASSPRAVSSYEQYF.

V usage is TRBV5-8 and J usage is TRBJ1-4, with TRBD1 identical over 9 bases. CDR3 length equals 17 residues. Germline V gene lookup returns CDR1 SGHTS and CDR2 YDEGEE. The ends lost 4 bases at V and 5 bases at J; junction bases unmatched: 12. The CDR3 DNA follows: TGTGCCAGCAGCCCACATAAACCGACAGGGGGGAATGAAAAACTGTTTTTT. Translated: CASSPHKPTGGNEKLFF.

The chain carries TRBV27 and TRBJ1-2, with 8 bases lining up with TRBD1. V gave up 5 bases and J gave up 5 bases; unmatched junction bases: 4. CDR1 MNHEY and CDR2 SMNVEV come from the germline V gene (reference sequence). This CDR3 contains 13 residues. This chain's CDR3 is CASSRTGNYGYTF. The CDR3 DNA reads TGTGCCAGCAGTAGGACAGGGAATTATGGCTACACCTTC.

The J gene is TRBJ1-3, the V gene TRBV5-6, with D possibly TRBD1 on 5 matching bases. V shed 1 base and J shed 3 bases, with 11 bases lying between them. CDR1 is SGHDT and CDR2 is YYEEEE in the germline V gene. The CDR3 covers 15 residues. This chain's CDR3 is CASSLRRGLGNTIYF. The CDR3 coding sequence is TGTGCCAGCAGCTTGAGGAGGGGTCTTGGAAACACCATATATTTT. The complete variable domain, with remaining parts taken from reference TRBV5-6 and TRBJ1-3, reads DAGVTQSPTHLIKTRGQQVTLRCSPKSGHDTVSWYQQALGQGPQFIFQYYEEEERQRGNFPDRFSGHQFPNYSSELNVNALLLGDSALYLCASSLRRGLGNTIYFGEGSWLTVV.

The rearrangement joins TRBV29-1 to TRBJ1-1; D might be TRBD1 (6 bases). The V gene's germline CDR1 is SQVTM and CDR2 ANQGSEA. The CDR3 is 15 residues long. V lost 4 bases, J lost 0 bases, and 15 bases lay in between. The CDR3 here is CSVVKAGAVNTEAFF. DNA of the CDR3: TGCAGCGTTGTCAAGGCAGGGGCAGTGAACACTGAAGCTTTCTTT.

The chain is built from TRBV19 and TRBJ1-1, with D unclear. The germline gives CDR1 LNHDA, CDR2 SQIVND (reference sequence). Between the trimmed V and J ends, which lost 1 base and 10 bases, there was a span of 16 bases. This CDR3 is built from 14 residues. The CDR3 coding sequence is TGTGCCAGTAGTATAGTGGGTACCGGCGGTTTAGCTTTCTTT. This gives the protein CASSIVGTGGLAFF.

This rearrangement joins TRBV19 to TRBJ2-1; 9 nucleotides line up with TRBD1. CDR3 length: 14 residues. Germline V gene data show CDR1 as LNHDA and CDR2 as SQIVND (reference sequence). Trimming cost V 3 bases and J 7 bases; bases outside gene matches: 4. In DNA form, the CDR3 reads TGTGCCAGTAGTATGCAACAGGGGGCTAATGAGCAGTTCTTC. It codes for CASSMQQGANEQFF.

J is TRBJ1-4 and V is TRBV30; D may be TRBD1 (5 bases). The CDR3 has 14 residues. Germline CDR1 is GTSNPN and CDR2 is SVGIG (reference sequence). V was cut by 1 base and J by 6 bases, with 12 bases left in between. CDR3 DNA: TGTGCCTGGAGTGAGGGGATGTCCGATGAAAAACTGTTTTTT. Encoded protein: CAWSEGMSDEKLFF. Combining the CDR3 with reference TRBV30 and TRBJ1-4 gives the whole variable domain SQTIHQWPATLVQPVGSPLSLECTVEGTSNPNLYWYRQAAGRGLQLLFYSVGIGQISSEVPQNLSASRPQDRQFILSSKKLLLSDSGFYLCAWSEGMSDEKLFFGSGTQLSVL.

The rearrangement uses TRBV5-1 and TRBJ2-7; TRBD1 matches at 9 bases. Germline lookup yields CDR1 SGHRS and CDR2 YFSETQ. CDR3 length equals 16 residues. V dropped 4 bases and J dropped 2; count of bases not matched to a gene: 10. For the CDR3, the DNA is TGCGCCAGCAGCATACGACAGGGGGAATCCCCCTACGAGCAGTACTTC. It translates to CASSIRQGESPYEQYF.

This chain connects TRBV2 to TRBJ1-5; TRBD1 matches at 10 bases. Trimming cost V 5 bases and J 2 bases; bases outside gene matches: 3. Germline V gene lookup returns CDR1 SNHLY and CDR2 FYNNEI. This CDR3 contains 15 residues. The CDR3 loop is CASSTGTGGNQPQHF. The CDR3 DNA reads as TGTGCCAGCAGTACCGGGACAGGGGGCAATCAGCCCCAGCATTTT.

This chain links TRBV2 with TRBJ2-7, with D maybe TRBD2 (6 bases). The CDR3 has 13 residues. CDR1 and CDR2 (germline): SNHLY, FYNNEI. Trimming took 10 bases from V and 0 from J, leaving 13 bases between them. The CDR3 here is CAILGDSSYEQYF. CDR3 coding DNA: TGTGCCATACTAGGGGACTCCTCCTACGAGCAGTACTTC.

This clone has a handful of counts. This chain links TRBV30 with TRBJ1-1; D gene unclear. The CDR3 is 13 amino acids. Germline V gives CDR1 GTSNPN, CDR2 SVGIG (reference sequence). V was pared by 4 bases and J by 7 bases, with 16 bases between. The CDR3, as DNA: TGTGCCTGGACTTCGGCGTTACGGGGTGAAGCTTTCTTT. Translating gives CAWTSALRGEAFF. Supplemented by reference TRBV30 and TRBJ1-1, the full variable domain reads SQTIHQWPATLVQPVGSPLSLECTVEGTSNPNLYWYRQAAGRGLQLLFYSVGIGQISSEVPQNLSASRPQDRQFILSSKKLLLSDSGFYLCAWTSALRGEAFFGQGTRLTVV.